This is a list of T cell receptor beta chains from one sample in a study of cytomegalovirus exposure and HLA in healthy donors. TCRdb keeps only in-frame clones here, not all; method: immunoSEQ multiplex PCR. This table holds approximately 150,000 clones, about 75% found once. The sequencing input was PBMCs. The receptors here all came from a male donor in good health and CMV-seropositive. Each CDR3 is given with its conserved first and last residue. The order of the fields is clone size, V gene, D gene, J gene, CDR3 DNA, CDR3 protein. A D gene is named only where the DNA matches it firmly. Where a row states a size, it is once, few, many or the class of an expanded clone; other rows omit it.

clone size: .; V gene: TRBV25-1; D gene: TRBD1; J gene: TRBJ2-3; CDR3 DNA: TGTGCCAGCAGTGGGGACAGGGGGCAAGGCACAGATACGCAGTATTTT; CDR3 protein: CASSGDRGQGTDTQYF
clone size: .; V gene: TRBV5-4; D gene: TRBD1; J gene: TRBJ1-1; CDR3 DNA: TGTGCCAGCAACACGATACAGGGGGGGACTGAAGCTTTCTTT; CDR3 protein: CASNTIQGGTEAFF
clone size: .; V gene: TRBV4-3; D gene: TRBD1; J gene: TRBJ2-1; CDR3 DNA: TGCGCCAGCAGCCTCACAACAGGGGGGCAGTTCTTC; CDR3 protein: CASSLTTGGQFF
clone size: many; V gene: TRBV6-6; D gene: .; J gene: TRBJ2-7; CDR3 DNA: TGTGCCAGCAGTTACGAGGCGGGGGCCTCCTACGAGCAGTACTTC; CDR3 protein: CASSYEAGASYEQYF
clone size: .; V gene: TRBV4-1; D gene: TRBD1; J gene: TRBJ1-4; CDR3 DNA: TGCGCCAGCAGCTTGTACAGGGGGCTGCGGGAAAAACTGTTTTTT; CDR3 protein: CASSLYRGLREKLFF
clone size: .; V gene: TRBV30; D gene: .; J gene: TRBJ1-2; CDR3 DNA: TGTGCCTGGAGTCACAGGCTCCAAAACTATGGCTACACCTTC; CDR3 protein: CAWSHRLQNYGYTF
clone size: .; V gene: TRBV7-6; D gene: .; J gene: TRBJ2-7; CDR3 DNA: TGTGCCAGCAGCCCCACGCAGGGGGGCGAGCAGTACTTC; CDR3 protein: CASSPTQGGEQYF
clone size: .; V gene: TRBV11-2; D gene: .; J gene: TRBJ1-5; CDR3 DNA: TGTGCCAGCAGCTTAGATCGTAGGGGGCCCCAGCATTTT; CDR3 protein: CASSLDRRGPQHF
clone size: .; V gene: TRBV19; D gene: .; J gene: TRBJ2-1; CDR3 DNA: TGTGCCAGTACCAAACCCGGGTTCTACAATGAGCAGTTCTTC; CDR3 protein: CASTKPGFYNEQFF
clone size: .; V gene: TRBV7-9; D gene: .; J gene: TRBJ1-3; CDR3 DNA: TGTGCCAGCAGCTTCCTAGACTCATTCTCTGGAAACACCATATATTTT; CDR3 protein: CASSFLDSFSGNTIYF
clone size: .; V gene: TRBV6-1; D gene: TRBD1; J gene: TRBJ1-2; CDR3 DNA: TGTGCCAGCAGGGACTCAGGGGGACTCGGCTACACCTTC; CDR3 protein: CASRDSGGLGYTF
clone size: few; V gene: TRBV19; D gene: TRBD1; J gene: TRBJ1-4; CDR3 DNA: TGTGCCAGTAGTATGGGACAGCGAAGAAGTGAAAAACTGTTTTTT; CDR3 protein: CASSMGQRRSEKLFF
clone size: .; V gene: TRBV7-8; D gene: .; J gene: TRBJ2-7; CDR3 DNA: TGTGCCAGCAAAACTGGTGGAGGGCTCGCGTACGAGCAGTACTTC; CDR3 protein: CASKTGGGLAYEQYF
clone size: .; V gene: TRBV6-1; D gene: .; J gene: TRBJ2-7; CDR3 DNA: TGTGCCAGCAGTGAAGCGCTTGTCGACAGGCCCTACGAGCAGTACTTC; CDR3 protein: CASSEALVDRPYEQYF
clone size: .; V gene: TRBV10-1; D gene: TRBD1; J gene: TRBJ2-7; CDR3 DNA: TGCGCCAGCAGTGAGAATGGACAGGGAGGCGGGGAGCAGTACTTC; CDR3 protein: CASSENGQGGGEQYF
clone size: .; V gene: TRBV5-6; D gene: .; J gene: TRBJ2-3; CDR3 DNA: TGTGCCAGCAGCTTAACACGATACCTCCCAGATACGCAGTATTTT; CDR3 protein: CASSLTRYLPDTQYF
clone size: once; V gene: TRBV10-3; D gene: TRBD1; J gene: TRBJ1-6; CDR3 DNA: TGTGCCATCAGTAGCTCAGGGGGGAAGAATTCACCCCTCCACTTT; CDR3 protein: CAISSSGGKNSPLHF
clone size: .; V gene: TRBV7-9; D gene: TRBD2; J gene: TRBJ2-5; CDR3 DNA: TGTGCCAGCAGCTTAGGGTCTAGCGGGGCTGAGACCCAGTACTTC; CDR3 protein: CASSLGSSGAETQYF
clone size: .; V gene: TRBV2; D gene: .; J gene: TRBJ1-4; CDR3 DNA: TGTGCCAGCAGGACTAAACAGGGCGTACCACACCCGCTGTTTTTT; CDR3 protein: CASRTKQGVPHPLFF
clone size: .; V gene: TRBV5-1; D gene: .; J gene: TRBJ1-2; CDR3 DNA: TGCGCCAGCAGCCCTGGACAGCTCTATGGCTACACCTTC; CDR3 protein: CASSPGQLYGYTF
clone size: .; V gene: TRBV6-6; D gene: .; J gene: TRBJ1-4; CDR3 DNA: TGTGCCAGCAGCCGAGTAGTCGCTAATGAAAAACTGTTTTTT; CDR3 protein: CASSRVVANEKLFF
clone size: .; V gene: TRBV6-5; D gene: .; J gene: TRBJ2-5; CDR3 DNA: TGTGCCAGCAAAGGGCCTAGGCAGGGCGAGACCCAGTACTTC; CDR3 protein: CASKGPRQGETQYF
clone size: .; V gene: TRBV5-5; D gene: TRBD1; J gene: TRBJ2-2; CDR3 DNA: TGTGCCAGCAGCTTGGTCGCTGGACAGGTGAACACCGGGGAGCTGTTTTTT; CDR3 protein: CASSLVAGQVNTGELFF
clone size: once; V gene: TRBV7-9; D gene: .; J gene: TRBJ2-7; CDR3 DNA: TGTGCCAGCAGCACGGGGACGGACAGAAACTACGAGCAGTACTTC; CDR3 protein: CASSTGTDRNYEQYF
clone size: few; V gene: TRBV4-1; D gene: TRBD1; J gene: TRBJ2-7; CDR3 DNA: TGCGCCAGCAGCCAGCCGGGACAGGGGACCTACGAGCAGTACTTC; CDR3 protein: CASSQPGQGTYEQYF
clone size: .; V gene: TRBV27; D gene: .; J gene: TRBJ1-2; CDR3 DNA: TGTGCCAGCAGTAATAGCGGCTATGGCTACACCTTC; CDR3 protein: CASSNSGYGYTF
clone size: .; V gene: TRBV19; D gene: TRBD2; J gene: TRBJ2-7; CDR3 DNA: TGTGCCAGTAGTATTTCGAGCGGGGGGGCCTACGAGCAGTACTTC; CDR3 protein: CASSISSGGAYEQYF
clone size: .; V gene: TRBV5-1; D gene: TRBD1; J gene: TRBJ1-5; CDR3 DNA: TGCGCCAGCAGACCAAACCCCGGGACAGGGTTTGACAATCAGCCCCAGCATTTT; CDR3 protein: CASRPNPGTGFDNQPQHF
clone size: .; V gene: TRBV7-9; D gene: TRBD1; J gene: TRBJ1-2; CDR3 DNA: TGTGCCAGCAGCCCCACAGGGGAAGGTGGCTACACCTTC; CDR3 protein: CASSPTGEGGYTF
clone size: once; V gene: TRBV6-5; D gene: TRBD1; J gene: TRBJ2-3; CDR3 DNA: TGTGCCAGCAGGAGGACAGGGTCGGGCACAGATACGCAGTATTTT; CDR3 protein: CASRRTGSGTDTQYF
clone size: .; V gene: TRBV7-6; D gene: TRBD2; J gene: TRBJ2-3; CDR3 DNA: TGTGCCAGCAGCTTCAACGGGGGGGTAGATACGCAGTATTTT; CDR3 protein: CASSFNGGVDTQYF
clone size: few; V gene: TRBV15; D gene: TRBD2; J gene: TRBJ2-5; CDR3 DNA: TGTGCCACCAGGGGAGCGGGAGGAGAGACCCAGTACTTC; CDR3 protein: CATRGAGGETQYF
clone size: .; V gene: TRBV7-8; D gene: TRBD2; J gene: TRBJ2-7; CDR3 DNA: TGTGCCAGCAGCTTGGCGAGGGGAGGGGTAAGCGAGCAGTACTTC; CDR3 protein: CASSLARGGVSEQYF
clone size: .; V gene: TRBV7-8; D gene: TRBD2; J gene: TRBJ2-5; CDR3 DNA: TGTGCCAGCGGACTCCCCACTCGCGGGGGGCCGCAAGAGACCCAGTACTTC; CDR3 protein: CASGLPTRGGPQETQYF
clone size: .; V gene: TRBV2; D gene: TRBD1; J gene: TRBJ2-5; CDR3 DNA: TGTGCCAGCGGGGACAGGAGGGAGACCCAGTACTTC; CDR3 protein: CASGDRRETQYF
clone size: .; V gene: TRBV6-6; D gene: TRBD1; J gene: TRBJ1-1; CDR3 DNA: TGTGCCAGCAGTTACTACAGGGGGGACACTGAAGCTTTCTTT; CDR3 protein: CASSYYRGDTEAFF
clone size: .; V gene: TRBV5-6; D gene: TRBD2; J gene: TRBJ2-3; CDR3 DNA: TGTGCCAGCAGCTACGGGACTAGCGGCACAGATACGCAGTATTTT; CDR3 protein: CASSYGTSGTDTQYF
clone size: .; V gene: TRBV27; D gene: TRBD2; J gene: TRBJ2-3; CDR3 DNA: TGTGCCAGCAGTGTTACCCGGACTAGCGGGGGCCCAGATACGCAGTATTTT; CDR3 protein: CASSVTRTSGGPDTQYF
clone size: once; V gene: TRBV4-3; D gene: TRBD1; J gene: TRBJ2-1; CDR3 DNA: TGCGCCAGCAGCCATTCTTCCGGGACAGGGGCATTAGGCTCCTACAATGAGCAGTTCTTC; CDR3 protein: CASSHSSGTGALGSYNEQFF
clone size: .; V gene: TRBV4-3; D gene: .; J gene: TRBJ1-1; CDR3 DNA: TGCGCCAGCAGCCAAGATTTGGGCGTTCGAGCTTTCTTT; CDR3 protein: CASSQDLGVRAFF
clone size: .; V gene: TRBV5-1; D gene: TRBD1; J gene: TRBJ2-7; CDR3 DNA: TGCGCCAGCAGCCCGAGTCCCGGGACAGGCTCGATCTCCTACGAGCAGTACTTC; CDR3 protein: CASSPSPGTGSISYEQYF
clone size: once; V gene: TRBV7-9; D gene: TRBD2; J gene: TRBJ2-3; CDR3 DNA: TGTGCCAGCAGCCCCCGGGGGGGAGATACGCAGTATTTT; CDR3 protein: CASSPRGGDTQYF
clone size: .; V gene: TRBV6-6; D gene: .; J gene: TRBJ1-1; CDR3 DNA: TGTGCCAGCAGCGAAGGACAGAACACTGAAGCTTTCTTT; CDR3 protein: CASSEGQNTEAFF
clone size: .; V gene: TRBV19; D gene: .; J gene: TRBJ2-7; CDR3 DNA: TGTGCCAGTAGTATAGCTGGAGACGAGCAGTACTTC; CDR3 protein: CASSIAGDEQYF